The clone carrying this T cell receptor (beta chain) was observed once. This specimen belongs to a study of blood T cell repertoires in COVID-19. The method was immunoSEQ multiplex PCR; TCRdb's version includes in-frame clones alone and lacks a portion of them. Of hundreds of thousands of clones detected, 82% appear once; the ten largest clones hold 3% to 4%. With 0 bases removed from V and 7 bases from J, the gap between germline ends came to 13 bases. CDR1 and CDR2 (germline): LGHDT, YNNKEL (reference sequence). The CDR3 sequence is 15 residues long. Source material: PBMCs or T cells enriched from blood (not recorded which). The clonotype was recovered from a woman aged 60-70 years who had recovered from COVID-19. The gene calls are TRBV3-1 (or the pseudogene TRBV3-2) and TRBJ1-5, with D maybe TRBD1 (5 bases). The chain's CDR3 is CASSQDTGGRQPQHF. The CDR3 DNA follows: TGTGCCAGCAGCCAAGATACAGGCGGCCGACAGCCCCAGCATTTT.